This is a list of T cell receptor beta chains from one sample in a study of T-cell memory formation after mild COVID-19. TCRdb passed the 5' RACE reads through MiXCR, listing each CDR3 protein once. The table lists about 560,000 distinct CDR3 sequences, about a sixth of them singletons. The sample consisted of PBMCs or a T cell subset sorted from them (not recorded which). The receptors originated from an adult woman who had mild COVID-19 (a few samples of this study predate the infection). Cell type and time point are not known. CDR3s include the opening cysteine and the closing phenylalanine or tryptophan. A D gene is named only where the DNA matches it firmly. Clone sizes are given selectively: once, few, many, or a class where the clone is expanded.

>-|few|TRBJ2-2|TRBV7-8
TGTGCCAGCAGCTTAGAACGCGGCGGGGAGCTGTTTTTT
CASSLERGGELFF
>-|-|TRBJ2-7|TRBV4-2
TGTGCCAGCAGCCAAGAGGGTGAAGGGATCTACGAGCAGTACTTC
CASSQEGEGIYEQYF
>-|few|TRBJ1-4|TRBV11-2
TGTGCCAGCAGCCCCCTCGGGGGCACCGCTAATGAAAAACTGTTTTTT
CASSPLGGTANEKLFF
>-|-|TRBJ2-4|TRBV19
TGTGCCAGTAGTATTTTTCAGGGAGGAGGTAAAAACATTCAGTACTTC
CASSIFQGGGKNIQYF
>-|-|TRBJ2-7|TRBV5-1
TGCGCCAGCAGCTTGGCTCCCCTTTACGAGCAGTACTTC
CASSLAPLYEQYF
>TRBD2|few|TRBJ2-1|TRBV6-5
TGTGCCAGCAGGATCGCGGGAGGCTCCTACAATGAGCAGTTCTTC
CASRIAGGSYNEQFF
>TRBD2|few|TRBJ2-1|TRBV12-3/TRBV12-4
TGTGCCAGCAGTTTAGCGGTAGCGGGAGTTCTCTGGAATGAGCAGTTCTTC
CASSLAVAGVLWNEQFF
>-|few|TRBJ2-3|TRBV12-3/TRBV12-4
TGTGCCAGCAGTTCCCTCGGTGCAGATACGCAGTATTTT
CASSSLGADTQYF
>TRBD2|-|TRBJ2-2|TRBV7-3
TGTGCCAGCAGCTCCACCGCGGGACTAGCGGGAGAAGGTGACGGGGAGCTGTTTTTT
CASSSTAGLAGEGDGELFF
>TRBD2|few|TRBJ2-5|TRBV5-4
TGTGCCAGCAGCTTCAGAAGGACTAGCGGGACAAGCGAGACCCAGTACTTC
CASSFRRTSGTSETQYF
>-|-|TRBJ1-5|TRBV7-8
TGTGCCAGCACCCCCGATTGGAGACCGAATCAGCCCCAGCATTTT
CASTPDWRPNQPQHF
>-|-|TRBJ1-2|TRBV12-3/TRBV12-4
TGTGCCAGCAGTTCCGGGGGAACAGGGATGTTGGATGGCTACACCTTC
CASSSGGTGMLDGYTF
>TRBD2|few|TRBJ2-1|TRBV18
TGTGCCAGCTCACCACCTAGCGGGAGTCGCAATGAGCAGTTCTTC
CASSPPSGSRNEQFF
>-|-|TRBJ1-5|TRBV3-1
TGTGCCAGCAGCGGACAGAACAATCAGCCCCAGCATTTT
CASSGQNNQPQHF
>TRBD2|few|TRBJ2-1|TRBV7-8
TGTGCCAGCAGGATGGGGTCTAGCGGGAGGCCGTCCTACAATGAGCAGTTCTTC
CASRMGSSGRPSYNEQFF
>-|many|TRBJ2-7|TRBV29-1
TGCAGCGTTGTAACTGGGGGAGGCGGCGAGCAGTACTTC
CSVVTGGGGEQYF
>-|many|TRBJ2-6|TRBV4-3
TGCGCCAGCAGCCAGGACTCCTACTCTGGGGCCAACGTCCTGACTTTC
CASSQDSYSGANVLTF
>-|few|TRBJ2-3|TRBV15
TGTGCCACCAGCAGAGTCTTGGGCACAAGCACAGATACGCAGTATTTT
CATSRVLGTSTDTQYF
>-|-|TRBJ1-1|TRBV12-3/TRBV12-4
TGTGCCAGCAGGGTTACGGGGACTGAAGCTTTCTTT
CASRVTGTEAFF
>-|-|TRBJ2-7|TRBV29-1
TGCAGCGTTGAAGACAGCTCCTACGAGCAGTACTTC
CSVEDSSYEQYF
>-|few|TRBJ2-6|TRBV7-6
TGTGCCAGCAGCGGGGCGGATGTTCGGGGGGCCAACGTCCTGACTTTC
CASSGADVRGANVLTF
>-|few|TRBJ2-2|TRBV15
TGTGCCACCAGCAGCGTCAATCCCTACCCCACCGGGGAGCTGTTTTTT
CATSSVNPYPTGELFF
>-|-|TRBJ2-2|TRBV18
TGTGCCAGCTCCCAACGGACACAGTTGAACACCGGGGAGCTGTTTTTT
CASSQRTQLNTGELFF
>-|-|TRBJ1-2|TRBV6-2/TRBV6-3
TGTGCCACACTAAGCCGGATGTATGGCTACACCTTC
CATLSRMYGYTF
>-|few|TRBJ1-3|TRBV6-6
TGTGCCAGCAGTCCCCTCCGGGACTCTGGAAACACCATATATTTT
CASSPLRDSGNTIYF
>TRBD1|-|TRBJ2-7|TRBV20-1
TGCAGTGCCCGCGTGGGACAGCACTACGAGCAGTACTTC
CSARVGQHYEQYF
>-|-|TRBJ1-6|TRBV27
TGTGCCAGCAGTTCTAGCGGGAGCTCCTATAATTCACCCCTCCACTTT
CASSSSGSSYNSPLHF
>TRBD1|-|TRBJ1-6|TRBV15
TGTGCCACCAGCGGAGCCGGGACAGGGGAATCACCCCTCCACTTT
CATSGAGTGESPLHF
>-|-|TRBJ1-2|TRBV2
TGTGCCAGCATTGCCAGGGGTGCCTATGGCTACACCTTC
CASIARGAYGYTF
>-|few|TRBJ2-2|TRBV2
TGTGCCAGCAGTGAAGAGCCGAACACCGGGGAGCTGTTTTTT
CASSEEPNTGELFF
>-|-|TRBJ2-3|TRBV18
TGTGCCAGCTCACCAGGGGGCGACCCCGGGGATACGCAGTATTTT
CASSPGGDPGDTQYF
>-|few|TRBJ1-2|TRBV20-1
TGCAGCGCTCCGTTATGGGGCTACACCTTC
CSAPLWGYTF